These 26 T cell receptor beta chains originate from one sample sequenced in a study of T cells in Graves' hyperthyroidism and ophthalmopathy. RNA transcripts were the template for amplifying TCR beta CDR3 regions. TCR CDR3 regions were first amplified by RT-PCR with HTBI primers. TCRdb recomputed calls from the multiplex PCR reads with MiXCR, one row per CDR3 protein. Here the sample spans fewer than 300,000 distinct CDR3 sequences, less than 30% being singletons. Specimen: blood. The receptors here all came from a middle-aged man with Graves' hyperthyroidism that later progressed to Graves' ophthalmopathy.

J is TRBJ1-2 and V is TRBV6-1, with D unresolved. Trimming pared 3 bases from V and 6 bases from J, leaving 14 bases between. The germline CDR1 and CDR2 sequences are MNHNS and SASEGT. The length of the CDR3 is 14 residues. The CDR3 protein is CASSDSWTTNGYTF. The CDR3 DNA sequence: TGTGCCAGCAGTGATTCTTGGACCACTAATGGCTACACCTTC.

V and J are TRBV6-5 and TRBJ1-2, with D uncertain. Germline assignment: CDR1 MNHEY and CDR2 SVGAGI. CDR3 length: 11 residues. The V gene lost 2 bases and the J gene lost 7 bases, with 5 bases spanning the gap. CDR3 nucleotides: TGTGCCAGCAGTTACGACGCTGGCTACACCTTC. Its translation: CASSYDAGYTF.

This clonotype was counted ten times or more. The rearrangement joins TRBV3-1 to TRBJ2-2; 7 bases match TRBD1. The V gene's germline CDR1 is LGHDT and CDR2 YNNKEL (reference sequence). Germline trimming cut 4 bases from V and 9 bases from J; bases unmatched to any gene: 8. The length of the CDR3 is 14 residues. CDR3 in DNA: TGTGCCAGCAGCCGAGGGGGCGCACTGTGGGAGCTGTTTTTT. Its translation: CASSRGGALWELFF.

The rearrangement uses TRBV12-3 or TRBV12-4 and TRBJ2-5, with D perhaps matching TRBD2 (6 bases). The CDR3 loop spans 13 amino acids. V was cut by 1 base and J by 7 bases, with 10 bases left in between. CDR3 DNA: TGTGCCAGCAGTTTAGGGAGGGCAGGGACCCAGTACTTC. Amino acid sequence: CASSLGRAGTQYF.

This clonotype has a count of ten or more. The rearrangement links TRBV4-1 to TRBJ1-2; 9 bases match TRBD1. The ends lost 3 bases at V and 8 bases at J; junction bases unmatched: 10. CDR3 length: 15 amino acids. Germline CDR1 MGHRA, CDR2 YSYEKL. CDR3 bases: TGCGCCAGCAGCCATGGCGGACAGGGGTCGGGCGGCTACACCTTC. This codes for CASSHGGQGSGGYTF.

The chain has TRBV28 and TRBJ2-7; 10 nucleotides agree with TRBD2. Germline CDR1 MDHEN, CDR2 SYDVKM. J lost 0 bases, V lost 6 bases, and 11 bases had no gene match. This CDR3 has 17 amino acids. The CDR3 sequence is CASSLGVLAGLSYEQYF. DNA for the CDR3: TGTGCCAGCAGCCTCGGGGTACTAGCGGGACTCTCCTACGAGCAGTACTTC.

There are many counts of this clonotype. The chain couples TRBV12-3 or TRBV12-4 to TRBJ1-5; D call uncertain. The CDR3 spans 15 residues. V was trimmed by 2 bases and J by 0 bases, leaving 8 bases between them. CDR3 in amino acids: CASSLRGNSNQPQHF. In nucleotides, the CDR3 is TGTGCCAGCAGTTTACGCGGAAATAGCAATCAGCCCCAGCATTTT.

The chain joins TRBV2 to TRBJ2-6; D is possibly TRBD2 (5 bases). CDR1 is SNHLY, CDR2 FYNNEI, per germline. The CDR3 has 16 residues. The V end was cut by 6 bases, the J end by 1 base, with 13 bases between. The CDR3 region has the DNA TGTGCCAGCAGCCGGACCCTAGCATCTGGGGCCAACGTCCTGACTTTC. Protein: CASSRTLASGANVLTF.

This clonotype has ten or more counts. The chain carries TRBV18 and TRBJ2-5; D is tentatively TRBD1 or TRBD2 (5 bases each). The CDR3 has 15 residues. V dropped 3 bases and J dropped 2 bases, with 13 bases sitting between them. Looked up from germline, CDR1 is KGHSH and CDR2 is LQKENI. In DNA, the CDR3 is TGTGCCAGCTCACCCCCGGGACGGATTCAAGAGACCCAGTACTTC. This encodes CASSPPGRIQETQYF.

This clonotype was seen ten or more times. The genes are TRBV28 and TRBJ2-7; TRBD1 is a possible D gene (6 bases). This CDR3 region has 13 residues. Trimming took off 3 bases at V and 3 bases at J, with 9 bases between the two ends. CDR1 is MDHEN, CDR2 SYDVKM, per germline. CDR3 nucleotide sequence: TGTGCCAGCAGTTTGACAGGATTCTACGAGCAGTACTTC. Its protein product is CASSLTGFYEQYF.

This clonotype was picked up many times. In DNA form, the CDR3 reads TGTGCCAGCAAGGGCAGCCCCTACGAGCAGTACTTC. This translates into CASKGSPYEQYF. The chain joins TRBV2 to TRBJ2-7; D unclear. CDR3 length: 12 residues. Trimming took 7 bases from V and 2 from J, leaving 9 bases between them. Germline CDR1 reads SNHLY; CDR2 reads FYNNEI.

This clonotype was found a few times. This chain joins TRBV27 and TRBJ1-1; D gene unclear. The CDR3 sequence is 13 residues long. The V end was cut by 0 bases, the J end by 4 bases, with 6 bases between. In germline, CDR1 is MNHEY, CDR2 SMNVEV (reference sequence). In nucleotides, the CDR3 is TGTGCCAGCAGTTTATCCGCCGCCACTGAAGCTTTCTTT. Its protein product is CASSLSAATEAFF.

This clonotype was seen repeatedly, ten times or more. The genes are TRBV19 and TRBJ2-4; D not resolved. The CDR3 is 12 amino acids. Germline values: CDR1 LNHDA, CDR2 SQIVND (reference sequence). Trimming took off 5 bases at V and 11 bases at J, with 13 bases between the two ends. CDR3 in amino acids: CASSPKSSLQYF. In nucleotides, the CDR3 is TGTGCCAGTAGTCCAAAGTCGAGTCTTCAGTACTTC.

The chain links TRBV28 to TRBJ2-7; TRBD1 matches at 10 bases. The CDR3 has 11 amino acids. The J segment lost 9 bases and the V segment lost 6 bases, leaving 2 bases of the junction unmatched. From germline, CDR1 is MDHEN and CDR2 SYDVKM. CDR3 protein: CASSRQGAQYF. CDR3 bases: TGTGCCAGCAGCCGACAGGGGGCGCAGTACTTC.

This clonotype was counted at least ten times. This chain connects TRBV30 to TRBJ1-5; possibly TRBD1 for D (5 bases). Trimming shortened V by 2 bases and J by 7 bases, and 9 bases separated the two germline ends. Germline V gene sequence: CDR1 GTSNPN, CDR2 SVGIG (reference sequence). The CDR3 is 12 amino acids. The chain's CDR3 is CAWSFWGQPQHF. The DNA of the CDR3 is TGTGCCTGGAGTTTCTGGGGGCAGCCCCAGCATTTT.

The chain uses TRBV12-3 or TRBV12-4 and TRBJ2-7, with 8 bases matching TRBD2. The ends lost 6 bases at V and 2 bases at J; junction bases unmatched: 6. The CDR3 loop spans 14 amino acids. In DNA, the CDR3 is TGTGCCAGCAGGTCGGGAGGGGGAACCTACGAGCAGTACTTC. Translating gives CASRSGGGTYEQYF.

The table lists this clonotype with many counts. The chain is built from TRBV10-3 and TRBJ2-6; 8 bases map to TRBD2. Germline V gene sequence: CDR1 ENHRY, CDR2 SYGVKD. The V segment lost 3 bases and the J segment 0 bases; nucleotides outside the gene matches: 7. This CDR3 is 18 amino acids long. In nucleotides, the CDR3 is TGTGCCATCAGTGATATGACGGGAGGGGACTCTGGGGCCAACGTCCTGACTTTC. Translated: CAISDMTGGDSGANVLTF.

The CDR3 loop reads CSVQRGYEQYF. The CDR3 DNA is TGCAGCGTACAGCGGGGGTACGAGCAGTACTTC. V is TRBV29-1 and J is TRBJ2-7; 8 nucleotides agree with TRBD2. Looked up from germline, CDR1 is SQVTM and CDR2 is ANQGSEA. CDR3 length: 11 amino acids. The J segment lost 4 bases and the V segment lost 6 bases, leaving 2 bases of the junction unmatched.

The gene calls are TRBV29-1 and TRBJ2-5; TRBD2 is a possible D gene (6 bases). This CDR3 region has 13 residues. V was cut by 6 bases and J by 4 bases, with 15 bases left in between. Germline CDR1 SQVTM, CDR2 ANQGSEA. The CDR3 nucleotides are TGCAGCGTGGGGGGTCCAGGGACAGAGACCCAGTACTTC. Its protein product is CSVGGPGTETQYF.

This clonotype was recorded many times. The CDR3 coding sequence is TGTGCCACCAGCAGAGATCGACAGTTAAACACTGAAGCTTTCTTT. It yields the protein CATSRDRQLNTEAFF. The genes are TRBV15 and TRBJ1-1; possibly TRBD1 for D (5 bases). Germline lookup yields CDR1 LNHNV and CDR2 YYDKDF (reference sequence). This CDR3 has 15 amino acids. V was trimmed by 0 bases and J by 2 bases, leaving 10 bases between them. The full variable domain, completed using reference TRBV15 and TRBJ1-1, is DAMVIQNPRYQVTQFGKPVTLSCSQTLNHNVMYWYQQKSSQAPKLLFHYYDKDFNNEADTPDNFQSRRPNTSFCFLDIRSPGLGDTAMYLCATSRDRQLNTEAFFGQGTRLTVV.

This clonotype showed up many times. This chain connects TRBV5-1 to TRBJ1-2; D unclear. With 4 bases removed from V and 4 bases from J, the gap between germline ends came to 11 bases. This CDR3 comprises 13 residues. Germline CDR1 and CDR2: SGHRS and YFSETQ. CDR3 sequence: CASSAVRGYGYTF. CDR3 nucleotides: TGCGCCAGCAGCGCGGTACGGGGCTATGGCTACACCTTC.

This clonotype was seen many times. The rearrangement joins TRBV20-1 to TRBJ1-1; TRBD1 might be the D (5 bases). V lost 4 bases to trimming and J lost 3 bases, with 18 bases between them. This CDR3 spans 15 amino acids. Germline V gene data show CDR1 as DFQATT and CDR2 as SNEGSKA (reference sequence). The CDR3 reads CSAKEGGLGDTEAFF. In nucleotides, the CDR3 is TGCAGTGCTAAAGAGGGAGGGTTGGGGGACACTGAAGCTTTCTTT.

The chain couples TRBV29-1 to TRBJ1-1, with 8 bases that match TRBD1. V shed 4 bases and J 0 bases; nucleotides not matched to a gene: 4. Looked up from germline, CDR1 is SQVTM and CDR2 is ANQGSEA. This CDR3 has 14 residues. The CDR3 DNA sequence: TGCAGCGTTGGGGGACAGGTCATGAACACTGAAGCTTTCTTT. Its translation is CSVGGQVMNTEAFF.

J is TRBJ2-7 and V is TRBV6-2 or TRBV6-3; a possible D gene is TRBD2 (5 bases). Germline loops: CDR1 MNHEY, CDR2 SVGEGT. Trimming took off 7 bases at V and 1 base at J, with 17 bases between the two ends. The CDR3 runs 15 residues. In DNA, the CDR3 is TGTGCCAGCACCAATGCGGGCAGTCTTTCCTACGAGCAGTACTTC. Protein product: CASTNAGSLSYEQYF.

This clonotype showed up many times. The chain uses TRBV9 and TRBJ2-5; 9 nucleotides agree with TRBD1. The CDR3 is 14 residues long. Germline V gives CDR1 SGDLS, CDR2 YYNGEE. With V trimmed by 3 bases and J by 2 bases, 2 bases remained unmatched. CDR3 DNA: TGTGCCAGCAGCGGCGACAGGGGGCAAGAGACCCAGTACTTC. Translation: CASSGDRGQETQYF. The whole variable domain, remainder taken from reference TRBV9 and TRBJ2-5, is DSGVTQTPKHLITATGQRVTLRCSPRSGDLSVYWYQQSLDQGLQFLIQYYNGEERAKGNILERFSAQQFPDLHSELNLSSLELGDSALYFCASSGDRGQETQYFGPGTRLLVL.

In this sample, this clonotype turned up a few times. The rearrangement joins TRBV27 to TRBJ2-6, with D perhaps TRBD2 (9 bases). Germline CDR1 MNHEY, CDR2 SMNVEV (reference sequence). The CDR3 spans 22 residues. Trimming left V 3 bases short and J 1 base short, with 28 bases between. The CDR3 nucleotides are TGTGCCAGCAGTTTCCGACAGGGGTTAGTTCCTAGCGGGGTTTCTGGGGCCAACGTCCTGACTTTC. It is translated as CASSFRQGLVPSGVSGANVLTF.